This passage covers 28 T cell receptor beta chains from one sample sequenced in a study of blood T cell repertoires in COVID-19. Sequencing used immunoSEQ multiplex PCR; TCRdb keeps in-frame clones, though not all of them. The repertoire holds about 78,000 clones, approximately 89% seen once, with around 1.9% in the top ten. The sequenced sample consisted of peripheral blood. The receptors were sampled from a woman aged 60-75 years with acute or convalescent COVID-19.

CDR3 nucleotide sequence: TGTGCCAGCAGCCGCGAGGGGGTCAACACCTACGAGCAGTACTTC. This sequence encodes CASSREGVNTYEQYF. The chain combines TRBV5-6 with TRBJ2-7; tentative D call: TRBD1 (6 bases). This CDR3 spans 15 amino acids. V lost 4 bases and J 2 bases, leaving 16 bases between the germline ends. Germline assignment: CDR1 SGHDT and CDR2 YYEEEE.

This chain joins TRBV5-6 and TRBJ1-1; 10 nucleotides match TRBD1. This CDR3 contains 13 residues. The germline V gene encodes CDR1 SGHDT and CDR2 YYEEEE. V lost 1 base to trimming and J lost 8 bases; unmatched junction nucleotides: 2. The CDR3 DNA reads TGTGCCAGCAGCTTGTGGACAGGGGGGGAAGCTTTCTTT. Its protein is CASSLWTGGEAFF.

The chain couples TRBV11-1 to TRBJ2-7; 8 bases fit TRBD1. Germline CDR1 reads SGHAT; CDR2 reads FQDESV (reference sequence). V lost 5 bases, J lost 1 base, and 7 bases stayed unmatched. The CDR3 contains 15 residues. The chain's CDR3 is CASSRGQAGSYEQYF. The CDR3, as DNA: TGTGCCAGCAGCCGGGGACAGGCAGGTTCCTACGAGCAGTACTTC.

J is TRBJ1-4 and V is TRBV6-2 or TRBV6-3; tentative D call: TRBD1 (5 bases). This CDR3 spans 14 amino acids. The germline V and J ends were trimmed by 4 bases and 13 bases, with 19 bases remaining between them. From germline, CDR1 is MNHEY and CDR2 SVGEGT. The CDR3 region has the DNA TGTGCCAGCAGTTCTCGGGACTTTCAAGCGGTACTGTTTTTT. It codes for CASSSRDFQAVLFF.

The chain carries TRBV3-1 (or the pseudogene TRBV3-2) and TRBJ1-1, with a weak D call TRBD1 (6 bases). CDR1 and CDR2 from the germline V gene are LGHDT and YNNKEL (reference sequence). The V end was cut by 3 bases, the J end by 1 base, with 15 bases between. The CDR3 covers 16 residues. Here the CDR3 DNA reads TGTGCCAGCAGCCACCCGAGGACAGACAAGAACACTGAAGCTTTCTTT. It specifies CASSHPRTDKNTEAFF.

This clone appeared once. The gene calls are TRBV5-6 and TRBJ1-2; a possible D gene is TRBD1 (5 bases). The CDR3 has 13 residues. Between the trimmed V and J ends, which lost 0 bases and 5 bases, there was a span of 8 bases. Germline CDR1 reads SGHDT; CDR2 reads YYEEEE. CDR3 in amino acids: CASSLGQIYGYTF. The CDR3 nucleotides are TGTGCCAGCAGCTTGGGACAGATATATGGCTACACCTTC.

The genes are TRBV9 and TRBJ2-1; D not resolved. Germline CDR1 is SGDLS and CDR2 is YYNGEE. V lost 2 bases, J lost 6 bases, and 9 bases lay in between. The CDR3 spans 13 residues. The CDR3 is CASSVLVRNEQFF. For the CDR3, the DNA is TGTGCCAGCAGCGTCCTAGTTCGCAATGAGCAGTTCTTC.

The chain carries TRBV28 and TRBJ1-4; no firm D call. The CDR3 spans 16 residues. CDR1 is MDHEN, CDR2 SYDVKM, per germline. Trimming took 3 bases from V and 7 from J, leaving 18 bases between them. The CDR3 sequence is CASSLDMGRTGEKLFF. The DNA of the CDR3 is TGTGCCAGCAGTTTGGATATGGGGAGGACGGGTGAAAAACTGTTTTTT.

This clone was observed a single time. The CDR3 is CASSQAGVWGDTQYF. The CDR3, as DNA: TGTGCCAGCAGCCAAGCGGGAGTGTGGGGAGATACGCAGTATTTT. The chain couples TRBV7-2 to TRBJ2-3, with 8 bases aligning to TRBD2. V shed 5 bases, J shed 5 bases, and the junction held 9 bases outside the gene matches. The CDR3 loop spans 15 amino acids. Germline CDR1 reads SGHTA; CDR2 reads FQGNSA.

This chain links TRBV28 with TRBJ2-7; 10 bases align to TRBD1. The V gene's germline CDR1 is MDHEN and CDR2 SYDVKM. The CDR3 totals 15 residues. The junction had 7 bases not matched to a gene; V was cut back by 5 bases and J by 3 bases. DNA of the CDR3: TGTGCCAGCAGTCTGACAGGGGGCGACGGCTACGAGCAGTACTTC. This sequence encodes CASSLTGGDGYEQYF. Full variable domain (outside the CDR3, taken from reference TRBV28 and TRBJ2-7): DVKVTQSSRYLVKRTGEKVFLECVQDMDHENMFWYRQDPGLGLRLIYFSYDVKMKEKGDIPEGYSVSREKKERFSLILESASTNQTSMYLCASSLTGGDGYEQYFGPGTRLTVT.

The chain has TRBV4-1 and TRBJ1-1; TRBD1 agrees at 11 bases. CDR1 and CDR2 (germline): MGHRA, YSYEKL. V dropped 4 bases and J dropped 3; count of bases not matched to a gene: 4. The CDR3 covers 15 residues. CDR3 region: CASSRGQGADTEAFF. DNA for the CDR3: TGCGCCAGCAGCCGCGGACAGGGGGCGGACACTGAAGCTTTCTTT.

The gene calls are TRBV6-5 and TRBJ2-1; 7 bases map to TRBD1. Germline V gene lookup returns CDR1 MNHEY and CDR2 SVGAGI. V shed 5 bases and J 6 bases; nucleotides not matched to a gene: 7. This CDR3 spans 14 amino acids. The CDR3 sequence: CASSTPRQGNEQFF. The CDR3 region has the DNA TGTGCCAGCAGTACTCCCCGACAGGGCAATGAGCAGTTCTTC.

This clone is a singleton in its sample. The chain recombines TRBV18 with TRBJ2-7, with D tentatively TRBD1 (6 bases). The germline V gene encodes CDR1 KGHSH and CDR2 LQKENI. V was clipped by 2 bases and J by 4 bases, with 15 bases between them. The CDR3 consists of 15 residues. The CDR3 DNA is TGTGCCAGCTCACCAAGAAACAGGGTCGGGTACGAGCAGTACTTC. Protein: CASSPRNRVGYEQYF.

The rearrangement links TRBV9 to TRBJ2-2, with TRBD1 matching 9 bases. The germline V gene has CDR1 SGDLS and CDR2 YYNGEE. After removal of 0 bases from V and 4 bases from J, the junction contained 7 bases not matched to a gene. This CDR3 is 17 amino acids long. Here the CDR3 DNA reads TGTGCCAGCAGCGTAGAGGGACAGGGTAGAGTCACCGGGGAGCTGTTTTTT. Amino acid sequence: CASSVEGQGRVTGELFF. Full variable domain (outside the CDR3, taken from reference TRBV9 and TRBJ2-2): DSGVTQTPKHLITATGQRVTLRCSPRSGDLSVYWYQQSLDQGLQFLIQYYNGEERAKGNILERFSAQQFPDLHSELNLSSLELGDSALYFCASSVEGQGRVTGELFFGEGSRLTVL.

This chain links TRBV6-5 with TRBJ2-1; possible D gene TRBD2, 6 bases. CDR1 and CDR2 from the germline V gene are MNHEY and SVGAGI. The germline V and J ends were trimmed by 2 bases and 6 bases, with 11 bases remaining between them. CDR3 length: 14 amino acids. The CDR3 nucleotides are TGTGCCAGCAGTTACGGGGACTCGGGCAATGAGCAGTTCTTC. Translating gives CASSYGDSGNEQFF.

V usage is TRBV15 and J usage is TRBJ2-2; 7 bases fit TRBD1. The CDR3 spans 15 residues. V shed 3 bases, J shed 6 bases, and the junction held 7 bases outside the gene matches. The germline V gene encodes CDR1 LNHNV and CDR2 YYDKDF (reference sequence). In DNA form, the CDR3 reads TGTGCCACCAGCAGCGGGACAGTCTACTCCGGGGAGCTGTTTTTT. Translating gives CATSSGTVYSGELFF.

This chain connects TRBV5-1 to TRBJ1-1; 9 bases fit TRBD1. From germline, CDR1 is SGHRS and CDR2 YFSETQ. The CDR3 is 13 amino acids. The junction had 4 bases not matched to a gene; V was cut back by 3 bases and J by 7 bases. The CDR3 region is CASSWRTGDEAFF. The DNA of the CDR3 is TGCGCCAGCAGCTGGAGGACAGGGGATGAAGCTTTCTTT.

The rearrangement joins TRBV19 to TRBJ2-2, with D tentatively TRBD1 (6 bases). With 5 bases removed from V and 2 bases from J, the gap between germline ends came to 9 bases. The CDR3 runs to 14 residues. Germline V gene lookup returns CDR1 LNHDA and CDR2 SQIVND (reference sequence). The CDR3 is CASSQDSNTGELFF. For the CDR3, the DNA is TGTGCCAGTAGTCAGGACAGCAACACCGGGGAGCTGTTTTTT.

V usage is TRBV7-2 and J usage is TRBJ2-2, with D possibly TRBD2 on 5 matching bases. The CDR3 is made up of 15 amino acids. Trimming cost V 3 bases and J 7 bases, with 15 bases left between them. Germline V gene data show CDR1 as SGHTA and CDR2 as FQGNSA. The CDR3 region is CASSLRARTLGELFF. In DNA, the CDR3 is TGTGCCAGCAGCTTGAGGGCTCGTACACTCGGGGAGCTGTTTTTT.

The CDR3 here is CASSSGVLGEQFF. CDR3 sequence (DNA): TGTGCCAGTAGTAGCGGGGTCCTAGGTGAGCAGTTCTTC. The chain uses TRBV19 and TRBJ2-1; the D gene is possibly TRBD2 (6 bases). The CDR3 spans 13 residues. Trimming took 4 bases from V and 9 from J, leaving 13 bases between them. The germline gives CDR1 LNHDA, CDR2 SQIVND (reference sequence).

The chain joins TRBV7-6 to TRBJ2-1; 13 nucleotides agree with TRBD2. The CDR3 extends over 18 amino acids. Germline trimming cut 2 bases from V and 5 bases from J; bases unmatched to any gene: 9. Germline V lookup: CDR1 SGHVS, CDR2 FNYEAQ. CDR3 loop: CASSLFFTSGRADNEQFF. The CDR3 nucleotides are TGTGCCAGCAGCTTATTTTTCACTAGCGGGAGGGCCGACAATGAGCAGTTCTTC.

This clone was recorded once. The chain employs TRBV4-3 and TRBJ1-1; unclear D gene. Germline values: CDR1 LGHNA, CDR2 YSLEER. This CDR3 has 15 residues. The V gene lost 1 base and the J gene lost 0 bases, with 9 bases spanning the gap. CDR3 sequence (DNA): TGCGCCAGCAGCCAAGGAGAAAGAATGAACACTGAAGCTTTCTTT. Translating gives CASSQGERMNTEAFF.

The chain is built from TRBV6-6 and TRBJ1-4; 7 nucleotides agree with TRBD1. Germline CDR1 MNHNY, CDR2 SVGAGI (reference sequence). This CDR3 is built from 13 residues. Trimming took 6 bases from V and 7 from J; bases not matched to a gene: 5. The CDR3 is CASRTGAGEKLFF. CDR3 in DNA: TGTGCCAGCAGAACAGGGGCGGGTGAAAAACTGTTTTTT.

V gene TRBV23-1 combines with J gene TRBJ2-7; perhaps TRBD1 as D (6 bases). TRBV23-1 is designated an ORF whose function remains uncertain. The V end lost 11 bases, the J end lost 4 bases, and 21 bases lay between the germline ends. The CDR3 extends over 14 amino acids. Here the CDR3 reads CARLSTGNPYEQYF. The CDR3 DNA reads TGCGCCCGATTATCCACAGGGAACCCTTACGAGCAGTACTTC.

The CDR3 sequence: CASSQEGLAAYSYEQYF. Here the CDR3 DNA reads TGTGCCAGCAGCCAAGAGGGACTAGCGGCTTATTCTTACGAGCAGTACTTC. The chain is built from TRBV4-2 and TRBJ2-7; 11 bases agree with TRBD2. Trimming at V came to 0 bases and at J to 4 bases, leaving 8 bases not matched to a gene. The CDR3 totals 17 residues. Germline-derived CDR1 and CDR2 are LGHNA and YNFKEQ.

J is TRBJ1-4 and V is TRBV6-1; D is undetermined. The CDR3 is made up of 15 amino acids. Between the trimmed V and J ends, which lost 0 bases and 1 base, there was a span of 6 bases. Germline V lookup: CDR1 MNHNS, CDR2 SASEGT. CDR3 sequence: CASSEAAGTNEKLFF. CDR3 coding DNA: TGTGCCAGCAGTGAAGCGGCAGGAACTAATGAAAAACTGTTTTTT.

The rearrangement links TRBV29-1 to TRBJ1-1; 9 bases map to TRBD1. The CDR3 is 16 amino acids. Trimming cost V 6 bases and J 0 bases; bases outside gene matches: 11. Per the germline V gene, CDR1 is SQVTM and CDR2 is ANQGSEA. CDR3 region: CSVRKTGGLMNTEAFF. The CDR3 nucleotides are TGCAGCGTGCGGAAGACAGGGGGTCTTATGAACACTGAAGCTTTCTTT.

This sequence joins TRBV27 and TRBJ1-1; D uncertain. The CDR3 loop spans 14 amino acids. Germline values: CDR1 MNHEY, CDR2 SMNVEV (reference sequence). Between the trimmed V and J ends, which lost 5 bases and 2 bases, there was a span of 12 bases. CDR3 amino acids: CASSLGPDNTEAFF. The CDR3 DNA reads as TGTGCCAGCAGTCTGGGCCCTGATAACACTGAAGCTTTCTTT.